This T cell receptor beta chain derives from a study of cytomegalovirus exposure and HLA in healthy donors. V was shortened by 1 base and J by 0 bases, with 16 bases between the two germline ends. This CDR3 contains 18 residues. Germline CDR1 is SGHVS and CDR2 is FQNEAQ. 13 Jbeta primers and 60 Vbeta primers were used for the PCR. TCRdb's copy holds only in-frame clones and misses some; the assay was immunoSEQ multiplex PCR. The sample carries over 110,000 clones, more than 75% recorded once. The sample comprised PBMCs. The source of this sequence is a woman in her forties in good health and CMV-seropositive. The gene calls are TRBV7-8 and TRBJ1-3; no clear D. The CDR3 spells CASSLVAAYSLSGNTIYF. The CDR3 DNA follows: TGTGCCAGCAGCTTAGTGGCAGCTTATAGCCTCTCTGGAAACACCATATATTTT.